This T cell receptor (beta chain) comes out of a study of blood T cells in healthy people across ages. General study points: A roughly linear fall in TCR beta diversity per million T cells was seen with increasing age. Estimates of diversity drawn from one million T cells were considered underestimates.

The table lists this clonotype with a few counts. The target antigen is unknown. Sample-barcoded 5' priming and a J-beta primer mix drove a second PCR of roughly 6 to 12 cycles. Using its own MiXCR run on the 5' RACE reads, TCRdb lists one record per CDR3 protein. The table has about a million distinct CDR3 sequences, roughly 51% seen once. Germline V gives CDR1 MGHRA, CDR2 YSYEKL. Trimming removed 1 base from V and 7 bases from J, with 4 bases in between. The CDR3 length is 12 residues. The chain joins TRBV4-1 to TRBJ1-4; D is undetermined. The receptor's source is a woman aged 60-70 years in good health. The specimen sequenced was blood. CDR3 DNA sequence: TGCGCCAGCAGCCAAGGGTCTGAAAAACTGTTTTTT. It codes for CASSQGSEKLFF.